The clone carrying this T cell receptor beta chain was seen a few times. What it binds is not known. V was pared by 2 bases and J by 5 bases, with 7 bases between. Germline V gives CDR1 KGHSH, CDR2 LQKENI. This CDR3 is 12 amino acids long. This table comes from immunoSEQ multiplex PCR, and its TCRdb copy is limited to in-frame clones, with some not included. The sample shows approximately 110,000 clones, less than 90% of them seen only once. The sample is drawn from a study of T cell responses to AZD1222 COVID-19 vaccine. Study-wide results and caveats: The study found Spike-specific TCR breadth and depth rose after two AZD1222 doses. There were mostly white British donors and more females than males, and clonal diversity was possibly underestimated.

The sequencing used peripheral blood, collected on day 0 of AZD1222 vaccination. The V gene is TRBV18, the J gene TRBJ2-7; D is unclear. The receptor was derived from an adult in good health. DNA of the CDR3: TGTGCCAGCTCACCAGCTGGAGACGAGCAGTACTTC. It is translated as CASSPAGDEQYF.